The next 6 T cell receptor beta chains were all read from a single sample in a study of shared clonotypes between healthy human individuals. CD8 cells classed as naive were CD45RO-negative and positively selected for CCR7, excluding terminally differentiated effector memory CD45RA+ cells. Profiling relied on immunoSEQ multiplex PCR, and the TCRdb table lists in-frame clones only, not all of them. Of 550,000 to 650,000 clones in the sample, 90% to 97% were seen once. Sequenced sample: naive CD8+ T cells sorted from blood. Source of these receptors: a woman aged 25 to 39 in good health.

This clone was seen more than once but under ten times. V usage is TRBV7-9 and J usage is TRBJ1-3, with a tentative D call TRBD1 (6 bases). Germline V gene data show CDR1 as SEHNR and CDR2 as FQNEAQ (reference sequence). The V and J ends lost 5 bases and 1 base respectively, with 24 bases between them. The CDR3 length is 19 residues. This CDR3 is CASSIGQTKKGTSGNTIYF. In DNA, the CDR3 is TGTGCCAGCAGCATAGGACAGACAAAAAAAGGGACTTCTGGAAACACCATATATTTT.

This chain links TRBV4-2 with TRBJ1-5, with no clear D. The germline CDR1 and CDR2 sequences are LGHNA and YNFKEQ. Trimming took off 0 bases at V and 6 bases at J, with 15 bases between the two ends. There are 16 residues in the CDR3. The CDR3 reads CASSQDSVTLSQPQHF. CDR3 sequence (DNA): TGTGCCAGCAGCCAAGATTCGGTGACACTAAGTCAGCCCCAGCATTTT.

The chain is built from TRBV2 and TRBJ2-7; tentative D call: TRBD1 (5 bases). CDR1 is SNHLY and CDR2 is FYNNEI in the germline V gene. The CDR3 spans 11 residues. The V end lost 9 bases, the J end lost 4 bases, and 10 bases lay between the germline ends. Written as DNA, the CDR3 is TGTGCCAGTAGGGGCAAATACGAGCAGTACTTC. The encoded protein is CASRGKYEQYF.

This clone has only one observation. The rearrangement uses TRBV25-1 and TRBJ1-2; D not certain. Germline values: CDR1 MGHDK, CDR2 SYGVNS. This CDR3 comprises 12 residues. V was cut by 3 bases and J by 2 bases, with 4 bases left in between. The chain's CDR3 is CASSEWNYGYTF. DNA for the CDR3: TGTGCCAGCAGTGAGTGGAACTATGGCTACACCTTC.

The V call is TRBV7-9, the J call TRBJ2-7; 8 nucleotides match TRBD2. Germline assignment: CDR1 SEHNR and CDR2 FQNEAQ (reference sequence). Unmatched junction bases numbered 10, after V lost 5 bases and J lost 4 bases. The CDR3 is 15 amino acids. DNA of the CDR3: TGTGCCAGCAGCCTAAGCGGGAGTGGCCGATACGAGCAGTACTTC. Amino acid sequence: CASSLSGSGRYEQYF.

The genes are TRBV9 and TRBJ2-1; TRBD2 agrees at 7 bases. In germline, CDR1 is SGDLS, CDR2 YYNGEE. After removal of 4 bases from V and 7 bases from J, the junction contained 14 bases not matched to a gene. This CDR3 is built from 16 residues. CDR3 loop: CASSPLLGGTGNEQFF. CDR3 sequence (DNA): TGTGCCAGCAGCCCGCTCCTGGGGGGGACGGGGAATGAGCAGTTCTTC.